This TCR beta chain was obtained from a study of T cell responses to AZD1222 COVID-19 vaccine. Overall study context: Some second doses came at about 4 weeks and others at about 12 weeks; these were pooled. Whole-study results and caveats: Researchers took repertoire samples only after the peak T cell response had come.

A note on this clone: The antigen remains undetermined.

Method: immunoSEQ multiplex PCR; TCRdb's copy keeps in-frame clones and lacks some. The sample shows approximately 99,000 clones, approximately 90% of them seen only once. The CDR3 is 19 amino acids. The germline V gene encodes CDR1 GTSNPN and CDR2 SVGIG (reference sequence). V was pared by 1 base and J by 2 bases, with 15 bases of the junction left unmatched. This clonotype originated in an adult in good health. This rearrangement joins TRBV30 to TRBJ2-3, with TRBD2 identical over 10 bases. This specimen was peripheral blood, taken on day 0 of AZD1222 vaccination. CDR3 coding DNA: TGTGCCTGGAGTGGATTGGGGGTCACACTAGCGGGGCACACAGATACGCAGTATTTT. As protein: CAWSGLGVTLAGHTDTQYF.